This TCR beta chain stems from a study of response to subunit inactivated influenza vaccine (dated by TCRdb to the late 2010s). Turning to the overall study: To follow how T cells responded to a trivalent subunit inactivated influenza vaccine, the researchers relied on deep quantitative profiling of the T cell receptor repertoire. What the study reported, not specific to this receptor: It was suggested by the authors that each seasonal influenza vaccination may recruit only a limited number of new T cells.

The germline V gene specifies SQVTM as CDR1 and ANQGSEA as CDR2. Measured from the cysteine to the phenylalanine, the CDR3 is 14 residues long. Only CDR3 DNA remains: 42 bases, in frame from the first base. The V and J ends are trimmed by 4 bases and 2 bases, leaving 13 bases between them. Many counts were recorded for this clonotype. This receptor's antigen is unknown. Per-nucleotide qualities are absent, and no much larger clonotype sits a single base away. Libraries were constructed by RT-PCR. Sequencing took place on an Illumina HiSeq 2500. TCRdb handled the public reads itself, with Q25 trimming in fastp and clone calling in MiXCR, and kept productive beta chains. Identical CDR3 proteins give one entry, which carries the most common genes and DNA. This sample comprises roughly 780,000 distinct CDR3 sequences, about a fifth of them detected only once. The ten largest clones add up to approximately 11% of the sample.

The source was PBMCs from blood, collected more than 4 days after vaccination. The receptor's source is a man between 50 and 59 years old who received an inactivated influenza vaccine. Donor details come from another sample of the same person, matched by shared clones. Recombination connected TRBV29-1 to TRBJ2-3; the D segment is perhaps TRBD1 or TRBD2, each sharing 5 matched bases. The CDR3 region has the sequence CSVAKGTPTDTQYF. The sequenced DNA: TGCAGCGTTGCTAAGGGGACCCCCACAGATACGCAGTATTTT.